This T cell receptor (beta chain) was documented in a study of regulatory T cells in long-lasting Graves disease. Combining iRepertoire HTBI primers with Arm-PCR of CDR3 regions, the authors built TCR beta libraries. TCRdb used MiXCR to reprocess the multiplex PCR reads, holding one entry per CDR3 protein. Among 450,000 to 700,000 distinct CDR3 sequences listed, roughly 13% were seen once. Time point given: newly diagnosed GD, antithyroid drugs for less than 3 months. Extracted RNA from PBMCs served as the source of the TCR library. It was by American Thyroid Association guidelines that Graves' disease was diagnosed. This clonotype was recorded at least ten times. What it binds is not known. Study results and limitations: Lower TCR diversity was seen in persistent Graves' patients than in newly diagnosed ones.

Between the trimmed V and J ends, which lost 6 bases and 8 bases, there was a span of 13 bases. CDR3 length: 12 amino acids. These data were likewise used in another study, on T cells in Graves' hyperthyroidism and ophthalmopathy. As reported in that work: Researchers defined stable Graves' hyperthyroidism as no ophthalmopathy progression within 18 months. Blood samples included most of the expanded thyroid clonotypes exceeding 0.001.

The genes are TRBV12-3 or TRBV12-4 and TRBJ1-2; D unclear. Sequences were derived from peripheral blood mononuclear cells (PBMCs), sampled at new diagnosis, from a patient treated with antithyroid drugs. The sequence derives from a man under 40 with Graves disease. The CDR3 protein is CASRIPGGGYTF. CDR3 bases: TGTGCCAGCAGGATACCGGGAGGCGGCTACACCTTC.